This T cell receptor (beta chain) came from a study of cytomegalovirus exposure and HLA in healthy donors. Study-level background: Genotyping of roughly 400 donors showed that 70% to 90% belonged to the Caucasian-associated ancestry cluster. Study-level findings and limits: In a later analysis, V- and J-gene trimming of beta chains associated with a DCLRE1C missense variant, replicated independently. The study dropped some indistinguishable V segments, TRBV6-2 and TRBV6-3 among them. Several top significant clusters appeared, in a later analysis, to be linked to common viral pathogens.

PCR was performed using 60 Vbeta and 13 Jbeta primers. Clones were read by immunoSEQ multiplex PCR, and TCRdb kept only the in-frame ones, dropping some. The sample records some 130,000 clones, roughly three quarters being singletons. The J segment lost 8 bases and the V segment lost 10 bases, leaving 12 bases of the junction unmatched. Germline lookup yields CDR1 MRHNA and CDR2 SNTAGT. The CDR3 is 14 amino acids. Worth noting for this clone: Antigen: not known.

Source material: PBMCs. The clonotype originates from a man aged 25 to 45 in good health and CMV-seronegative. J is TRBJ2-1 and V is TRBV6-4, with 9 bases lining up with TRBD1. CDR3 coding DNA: TGTGCCACCAGACTGGGACAGGGTAACTATGAGCAGTTCTTC. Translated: CATRLGQGNYEQFF.